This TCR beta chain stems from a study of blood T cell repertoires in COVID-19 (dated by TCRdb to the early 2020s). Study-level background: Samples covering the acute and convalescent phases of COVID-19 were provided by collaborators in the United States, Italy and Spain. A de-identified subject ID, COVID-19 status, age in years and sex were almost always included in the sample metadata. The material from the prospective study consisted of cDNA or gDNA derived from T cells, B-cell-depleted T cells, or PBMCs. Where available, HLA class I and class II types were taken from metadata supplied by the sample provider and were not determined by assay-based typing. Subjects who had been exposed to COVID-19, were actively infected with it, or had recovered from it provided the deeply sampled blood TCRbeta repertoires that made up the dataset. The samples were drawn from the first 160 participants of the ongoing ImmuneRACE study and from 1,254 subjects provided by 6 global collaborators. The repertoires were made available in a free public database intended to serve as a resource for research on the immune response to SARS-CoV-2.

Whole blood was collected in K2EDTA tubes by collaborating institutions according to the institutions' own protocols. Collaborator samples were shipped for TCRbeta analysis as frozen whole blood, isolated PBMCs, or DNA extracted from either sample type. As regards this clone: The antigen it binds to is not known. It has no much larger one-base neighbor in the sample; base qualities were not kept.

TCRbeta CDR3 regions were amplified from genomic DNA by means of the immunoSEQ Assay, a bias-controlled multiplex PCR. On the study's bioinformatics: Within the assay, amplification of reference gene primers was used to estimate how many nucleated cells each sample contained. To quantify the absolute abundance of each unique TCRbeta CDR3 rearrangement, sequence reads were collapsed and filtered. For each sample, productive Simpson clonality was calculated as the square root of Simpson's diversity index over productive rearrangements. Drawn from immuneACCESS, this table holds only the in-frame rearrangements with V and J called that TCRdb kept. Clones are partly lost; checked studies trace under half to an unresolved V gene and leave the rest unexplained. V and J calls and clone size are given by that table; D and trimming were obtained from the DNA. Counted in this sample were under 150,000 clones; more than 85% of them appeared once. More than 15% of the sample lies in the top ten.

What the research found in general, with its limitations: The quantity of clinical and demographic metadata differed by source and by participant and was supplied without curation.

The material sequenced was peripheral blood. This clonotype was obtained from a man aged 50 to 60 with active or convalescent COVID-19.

The nucleotide sequence reads as follows: TGTGCCAGTAACGACGTAGGGGCTGGAAACACCATATATTTT. The encoded protein is CASNDVGAGNTIYF. The sequence joins TRBV19 to TRBJ1-3; a tentative D call is TRBD1 (5 bases match). Reading from cysteine to phenylalanine, the CDR3 counts 14 amino acids. CDR3 DNA only is kept here, 42 bases in frame from base 1. From a lookup of the germline V gene (reference sequence), CDR1 and CDR2 are LNHDA and SQIVND. V sheds 7 bases and J sheds 2 bases, leaving 12 bases between their ends.